This TCR beta chain comes out of a study of cytomegalovirus exposure and HLA in healthy donors. Vbeta (60) and Jbeta (13) primers were used in the PCR. Clones were sequenced by immunoSEQ multiplex PCR, and TCRdb holds only the in-frame ones, with some missing. This sample has 210,000 or so clones, with approximately 83% found just once. Comments on this clone: Its target is not known.

The CDR3 length is 16 residues. Study results and caveats: Based on reports, TCR beta sequences accurately predicted HLA-A and HLA-B alleles for most subjects. Several of the most significant clusters appeared linked to common viral pathogens, based on a later analysis. Researchers catalogued some 160 TCR beta chains as cytomegalovirus-associated. The classifier reportedly diagnosed cytomegalovirus status with high sensitivity and specificity.

Sequencing was performed on PBMCs. The gene calls are TRBV12-1 and TRBJ2-4; TRBD1 reflects the table's D call only, with no check against the DNA. TRBV12-1 is a known pseudogene. The sequence derives from a boy between 2 and 15 years old in good health and CMV-seronegative. CDR3 sequence reads: CASSFVELGDKNIQYF. The CDR3 DNA follows: TGTGCCAGCAGCTTTGTAGAGTTAGGGGACAAAAACATTCAGTACTTC.